These 30 T cell receptor beta chains share one sample of origin, sequenced in a study of blood T cell repertoires in COVID-19. Sequenced by immunoSEQ multiplex PCR; TCRdb stores in-frame clones only, minus some. The sample lists around 240,000 clones; approximately 86% were seen once. The sample comprised peripheral blood. The source is a woman between 25 and 40 years old who had recovered from COVID-19.

The rearrangement uses TRBV4-2 and TRBJ2-1; D gene uncertain. The length of the CDR3 is 14 residues. The V gene lost 3 bases and the J gene lost 4 bases, with 10 bases spanning the gap. The V gene's germline CDR1 is LGHNA and CDR2 YNFKEQ. The CDR3 nucleotides are TGTGCCAGCAGCCAGCCCACTTCTTACAATGAGCAGTTCTTC. This codes for CASSQPTSYNEQFF.

V usage is TRBV7-3 and J usage is TRBJ2-3; 8 positions agree with TRBD2. V lost 1 base, J lost 7 bases, and 7 bases stayed unmatched. The germline V gene encodes CDR1 SGHTA and CDR2 FQGTGA. The CDR3 runs 15 residues. CDR3 protein: CASSLMGLGSNTQYF. In nucleotides, the CDR3 is TGTGCCAGCAGCTTAATGGGACTAGGCTCTAATACGCAGTATTTT.

The J gene is TRBJ1-2, the V gene TRBV18; no definite D call. The CDR3 extends over 13 amino acids. The V end was cut by 3 bases, the J end by 2 bases, with 7 bases between. Germline lookup yields CDR1 KGHSH and CDR2 LQKENI. CDR3 region: CASSPEQNYGYTF. CDR3 DNA sequence: TGTGCCAGCTCACCCGAACAGAACTATGGCTACACCTTC.

The chain links TRBV3-1 (or the pseudogene TRBV3-2) to TRBJ1-2, with D possibly matching TRBD1 (6 bases). CDR3 length equals 16 residues. Germline V gene data show CDR1 as LGHDT and CDR2 as YNNKEL (reference sequence). The V gene lost 0 bases and the J gene lost 4 bases, with 15 bases spanning the gap. The CDR3 DNA sequence: TGTGCCAGCAGCCAAGATCTGCCGACAGGAGTCTATGGCTACACCTTC. Translating gives CASSQDLPTGVYGYTF.

This chain's CDR3 is CASSPAGNTEAFF. The CDR3 DNA is TGTGCCAGCAGCCCAGCAGGGAACACTGAAGCTTTCTTT. This chain connects TRBV6-5 to TRBJ1-1, with D hard to call. The germline gives CDR1 MNHEY, CDR2 SVGAGI. Trimming cost V 6 bases and J 1 base, with 9 bases left between them. The CDR3 loop spans 13 amino acids.

This chain's CDR3 is CASSLPRAASGPNYGYTF. DNA of the CDR3: TGCGCCAGCAGCTTACCACGAGCAGCCTCGGGTCCTAACTATGGCTACACCTTC. This rearrangement joins TRBV5-1 to TRBJ1-2; D is unresolved. CDR3 length equals 18 residues. Trimming removed 2 bases at V and 0 bases at J, with 20 bases between. CDR1 and CDR2 (germline): SGHRS, YFSETQ.

The V and J genes are TRBV7-6 and TRBJ2-1; 11 bases align to TRBD2. V lost 5 bases, J lost 7 bases, and 4 bases stayed unmatched. This CDR3 is built from 14 residues. Germline CDR1 and CDR2: SGHVS and FNYEAQ. CDR3 sequence reads: CASSLGTSGNEQFF. For the CDR3, the DNA is TGTGCCAGCAGCCTCGGGACTAGCGGAAATGAGCAGTTCTTC.

The chain joins TRBV7-2 to TRBJ1-2; D perhaps matches TRBD1 (5 bases). This CDR3 comprises 14 residues. Germline CDR1 and CDR2: SGHTA and FQGNSA. The germline V and J ends were trimmed by 5 bases and 1 base, with 11 bases remaining between them. CDR3 nucleotides: TGTGCCAGCAGCCTAACAGGATTTAACTATGGCTACACCTTC. Translating it yields CASSLTGFNYGYTF.

This chain uses TRBV6-5 with TRBJ1-1; unclear D gene. With 0 bases removed from V and 6 bases from J, the gap between germline ends came to 11 bases. Germline values: CDR1 MNHEY, CDR2 SVGAGI. There are 14 residues in the CDR3. CDR3 sequence reads: CASSYSTNGAEAFF. In nucleotides, the CDR3 is TGTGCCAGCAGTTACTCGACGAACGGGGCTGAAGCTTTCTTT.

This chain joins TRBV19 and TRBJ1-6; weak D call: TRBD1 (6 bases). The CDR3 loop spans 16 amino acids. Germline V gives CDR1 LNHDA, CDR2 SQIVND (reference sequence). V gave up 0 bases and J gave up 7 bases, with 13 bases separating them. CDR3 loop: CASSIEHRVRNSPLHF. CDR3 bases: TGTGCCAGTAGTATAGAGCACAGGGTCAGAAATTCACCCCTCCACTTT.

This clone was recorded only once. The J gene is TRBJ2-7, the V gene TRBV27; D might be TRBD1 (5 bases). Trimming pared 4 bases from V and 3 bases from J, leaving 10 bases between. Germline CDR1 is MNHEY and CDR2 is SMNVEV (reference sequence). This CDR3 spans 13 amino acids. The CDR3 nucleotides read TGTGCCAGCAGTTATTGGGGCTTCTACGAGCAGTACTTC. Translation gives CASSYWGFYEQYF.

The V call is TRBV11-2, the J call TRBJ2-2; the D gene is possibly TRBD2 (5 bases). Per the germline V gene, CDR1 is SGHAT and CDR2 is FQNNGV. The germline V and J ends were trimmed by 4 bases and 7 bases, with 13 bases remaining between them. CDR3 length: 14 residues. The CDR3 protein is CASSSRTEFGELFF. CDR3 in DNA: TGTGCCAGCAGCTCCCGGACTGAATTCGGGGAGCTGTTTTTT.

The chain carries TRBV19 and TRBJ2-1, with 8 bases aligning to TRBD1. Germline V gene sequence: CDR1 LNHDA, CDR2 SQIVND (reference sequence). There are 16 residues in the CDR3. V was pared by 7 bases and J by 0 bases, with 8 bases of the junction left unmatched. CDR3 residues: CASKGQVGSSYNEQFF. The CDR3 DNA follows: TGTGCCAGTAAGGGACAGGTCGGAAGCTCCTACAATGAGCAGTTCTTC.

This chain connects TRBV19 to TRBJ2-3, with TRBD1 matching 7 bases. With V trimmed by 4 bases and J by 5 bases, 12 bases remained unmatched. The CDR3 has 16 residues. From germline, CDR1 is LNHDA and CDR2 SQIVND (reference sequence). As DNA, the CDR3 is TGTGCCAGTAGTACCTCCGGGACAGCTTTAGGAGATACGCAGTATTTT. Protein sequence: CASSTSGTALGDTQYF.

This chain joins TRBV2 and TRBJ2-1, with 8 bases identical to TRBD2. The junction had 4 bases not matched to a gene; V was cut back by 7 bases and J by 2 bases. CDR3 length equals 14 residues. Germline-derived CDR1 and CDR2 are SNHLY and FYNNEI. The CDR3 protein is CASITGGAYNEQFF. The DNA of the CDR3 is TGTGCCAGCATAACCGGGGGGGCCTACAATGAGCAGTTCTTC.

The CDR3 sequence: CASSLSPGSGNTIYF. The CDR3 coding sequence is TGTGCCAGCAGCTTGTCCCCCGGCTCTGGAAACACCATATATTTT. The genes are TRBV5-6 and TRBJ1-3; D is unclear. The CDR3 sequence is 15 residues long. The germline V gene encodes CDR1 SGHDT and CDR2 YYEEEE. V was clipped by 1 base and J by 0 bases, with 8 bases between them. The variable domain in full, completed from reference TRBV5-6 and TRBJ1-3, reads DAGVTQSPTHLIKTRGQQVTLRCSPKSGHDTVSWYQQALGQGPQFIFQYYEEEERQRGNFPDRFSGHQFPNYSSELNVNALLLGDSALYLCASSLSPGSGNTIYFGEGSWLTVV.

The V call is TRBV19, the J call TRBJ1-4; D is undetermined. From germline, CDR1 is LNHDA and CDR2 SQIVND (reference sequence). Trimming took 1 base from V and 14 from J, leaving 17 bases between them. The CDR3 consists of 14 residues. This chain's CDR3 is CASSIVFGEKSLFF. The CDR3 nucleotides are TGTGCCAGTAGTATAGTTTTTGGAGAGAAAAGTCTGTTTTTT. Using reference TRBV19 and TRBJ1-4 for the parts outside the CDR3, the full variable domain is DGGITQSPKYLFRKEGQNVTLSCEQNLNHDAMYWYRQDPGQGLRLIYYSQIVNDFQKGDIAEGYSVSREKKESFPLTVTSAQKNPTAFYLCASSIVFGEKSLFFGSGTQLSVL.

The chain is built from TRBV4-2 and TRBJ2-3; 13 bases align to TRBD2. Germline V gives CDR1 LGHNA, CDR2 YNFKEQ. J gave up 0 bases and V 3 bases, and 9 bases lay outside the gene matches. This CDR3 is 19 amino acids long. CDR3 DNA sequence: TGTGCCAGCAGCCAGGGGGGACTAGCGGGGCCATTAAGCACAGATACGCAGTATTTT. It is translated as CASSQGGLAGPLSTDTQYF.

This chain links TRBV30 with TRBJ1-4; perhaps TRBD1 as D (6 bases). The V end lost 7 bases, the J end lost 7 bases, and 16 bases lay between the germline ends. In germline, CDR1 is GTSNPN, CDR2 SVGIG (reference sequence). The CDR3 runs 13 residues. The DNA of the CDR3 is TGTGCCTCAAACAGGGTCAGGGGTGAAAAACTGTTTTTT. It translates to CASNRVRGEKLFF.

This clone came up once. The chain has TRBV18 and TRBJ1-1; possible D gene TRBD1, 6 bases. Deletions cut 3 bases from V and 3 bases from J, with 11 bases between. The CDR3 runs to 14 residues. Germline V gene data show CDR1 as KGHSH and CDR2 as LQKENI. The CDR3 DNA sequence: TGTGCCAGCTCACCGAACAGGGCGGACACTGAAGCTTTCTTT. Its translation: CASSPNRADTEAFF.

This rearrangement joins TRBV15 to TRBJ2-1; 12 nucleotides match TRBD2. Germline-derived CDR1 and CDR2 are LNHNV and YYDKDF (reference sequence). Germline trimming cut 0 bases from V and 12 bases from J; bases unmatched to any gene: 21. This CDR3 comprises 20 residues. The CDR3 coding sequence is TGTGCCACCAGCAGAGATGGTGGCTTGCAGCTAGCGGGGGGGCCCACGGGGCAGTTCTTC. Residues: CATSRDGGLQLAGGPTGQFF.

The chain combines TRBV18 with TRBJ1-1; D might be TRBD1 (5 bases). Per germline, CDR1 KGHSH and CDR2 LQKENI. The CDR3 extends over 15 amino acids. V lost 2 bases to trimming and J lost 1 base, with 11 bases between them. The CDR3 spells CASSPGSGGNTEAFF. CDR3 sequence (DNA): TGTGCCAGCTCACCAGGATCCGGGGGGAACACTGAAGCTTTCTTT.

This chain joins TRBV13 and TRBJ1-2, with D unclear. Germline CDR1 reads PRHDT; CDR2 reads FYEKMQ (reference sequence). The CDR3 is 13 amino acids. Trimming shortened V by 4 bases and J by 8 bases, and 14 bases separated the two germline ends. The CDR3 nucleotides read TGTGCCAGCAGCTCGCAGGCCAGTCTGGGCTACACCTTC. Residues: CASSSQASLGYTF.

The CDR3 sequence is CASGTDRGQPQHF. In DNA form, the CDR3 reads TGTGCCAGCGGGACGGACAGGGGTCAGCCCCAGCATTTT. The chain couples TRBV6-5 to TRBJ1-5; 9 bases are shared with TRBD1. The V and J ends lost 8 bases and 6 bases, in that order; junction bases with no gene match: 5. CDR1 and CDR2 (germline): MNHEY, SVGAGI. There are 13 residues in the CDR3.

The chain couples TRBV21-1 to TRBJ1-4; the table assigns TRBD1, which was not confirmed against the DNA. TRBV21-1 is a pseudogene segment. The CDR3 covers 18 residues. The CDR3 DNA is TGTGCCAGCAGCAAAGCAGGACAGGGCTGGTCGACTAATGAAAAACTGTTTTTT. This codes for CASSKAGQGWSTNEKLFF.

V is TRBV6-5 and J is TRBJ1-2; 10 bases agree with TRBD1. The CDR3 loop spans 15 amino acids. Looked up from germline, CDR1 is MNHEY and CDR2 is SVGAGI. Trimming at V came to 6 bases and at J to 2 bases, leaving 6 bases not matched to a gene. The CDR3 here is CASSYWTGGNYGYTF. CDR3 bases: TGTGCCAGCAGCTATTGGACAGGGGGAAACTATGGCTACACCTTC.

The chain combines TRBV7-2 with TRBJ2-4, with 9 bases lining up with TRBD2. Per germline, CDR1 SGHTA and CDR2 FQGNSA. The CDR3 runs to 16 residues. V gave up 2 bases and J gave up 6 bases; unmatched junction bases: 8. CDR3 bases: TGTGCCAGCAGCTTAAATGGCGGGGGGGCCGGAAACATTCAGTACTTC. Translated, it gives CASSLNGGGAGNIQYF.

The chain links TRBV7-3 to TRBJ2-3; D ambiguous. CDR1 SGHTA and CDR2 FQGTGA come from the germline V gene. Trimming took 4 bases from V and 2 from J, leaving 10 bases between them. The CDR3 contains 14 residues. Written as DNA, the CDR3 is TGTGCCAGCAGCTCCCCAGGCCACACAGATACGCAGTATTTT. Amino acids: CASSSPGHTDTQYF.

The gene calls are TRBV6-1 and TRBJ1-2, with 10 bases identical to TRBD1. V gave up 4 bases and J gave up 0 bases; unmatched junction bases: 8. Germline V lookup: CDR1 MNHNS, CDR2 SASEGT. The CDR3 is 17 amino acids. CDR3 amino acids: CASSARQGALANYGYTF. Here the CDR3 DNA reads TGTGCCAGCAGTGCTCGACAGGGGGCTTTAGCTAACTATGGCTACACCTTC.

The rearrangement uses TRBV5-4 and TRBJ1-2; the match to TRBD1 covers 11 bases. Germline V gene sequence: CDR1 SGHNT, CDR2 YYREEE (reference sequence). The ends lost 5 bases at V and 5 bases at J; junction bases unmatched: 8. There are 15 residues in the CDR3. CDR3 residues: CASRTGQGAQYGYTF. CDR3 DNA: TGTGCCAGCAGAACTGGACAGGGGGCGCAGTATGGCTACACCTTC.